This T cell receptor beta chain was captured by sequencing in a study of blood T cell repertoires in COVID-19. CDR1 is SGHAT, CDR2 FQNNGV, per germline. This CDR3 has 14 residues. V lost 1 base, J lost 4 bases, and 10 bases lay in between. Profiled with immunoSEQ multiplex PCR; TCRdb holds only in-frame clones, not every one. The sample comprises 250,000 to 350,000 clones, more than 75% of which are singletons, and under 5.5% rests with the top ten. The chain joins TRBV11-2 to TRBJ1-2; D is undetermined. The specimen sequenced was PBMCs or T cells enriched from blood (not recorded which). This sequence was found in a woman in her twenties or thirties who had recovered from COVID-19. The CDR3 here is CASSLGYDSYGYTF. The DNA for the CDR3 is TGTGCCAGCAGCTTAGGGTATGATAGCTATGGCTACACCTTC.